These 2 T cell receptor beta chains originate from one sample sequenced in a study of response to subunit inactivated influenza vaccine (dated by TCRdb to the late 2010s). Library preparation was by RT-PCR. TCRdb lists the instrument as Illumina HiSeq 2500. TCRdb trimmed the raw reads at Q25, called clones with MiXCR and kept productive beta chains. Each record represents a unique CDR3 protein, reported with the most common genes and DNA among its rows. The sample table holds 610,000 or so distinct CDR3 sequences, of which around 15% were seen once. The ten largest clonotypes hold roughly 11% of the sample. The source material was PBMCs from blood, sampled 11 to 12 days after vaccination. These receptors originate from a man aged 45-65 years who received an inactivated influenza vaccine. Donor details come from another sample of the same person, matched by shared clones.

The chain combines TRBV5-1 with TRBJ2-1; D ambiguous. Germline V CDR1 and CDR2: SGHRS, YFSETQ. The V end was cut by 5 bases, the J end by 6 bases, with 9 bases between. This CDR3 is 12 amino acids long. CDR3 protein: CASRRDGNEQFF. The CDR3 DNA reads as TGCGCCAGCAGGCGTGATGGCAATGAGCAGTTCTTC.

This clonotype appeared many times. The chain is built from TRBV5-1 and TRBJ2-5; the match to TRBD2 covers 11 bases. J was trimmed by 3 bases and V by 0 bases; bases with no gene match: 16. The V gene's germline CDR1 is SGHRS and CDR2 YFSETQ. This CDR3 has 20 residues. CDR3 in DNA: TGCGCCAGCAGCTTGGGCATAGAACAACTAGCGGGAGATTTAGAAGAGACCCAGTACTTC. As protein: CASSLGIEQLAGDLEETQYF. The variable domain in full, completed from reference TRBV5-1 and TRBJ2-5, reads KAGVTQTPRYLIKTRGQQVTLSCSPISGHRSVSWYQQTPGQGLQFLFEYFSETQRNKGNFPGRFSGRQFSNSRSEMNVSTLELGDSALYLCASSLGIEQLAGDLEETQYFGPGTRLLVL.